This T cell receptor beta chain is drawn from a study of post-analysis software for immune sequencing data. Study-level findings and limits: Patients used a handful of TRBV segments, including TRBV5-6, TRBV5-1 and TRBV20-1, more often than controls. There was significantly lower normalized Chao1 diversity in multiple sclerosis patients than in controls.

Built from TCR beta cDNA, the libraries had unique molecular identifiers in them. MiXCR was run by TCRdb on the PCR reads, yielding one entry per CDR3 protein. The table includes a few hundred thousand distinct CDR3 sequences, roughly 36% detected once. Germline lookup yields CDR1 SEHNR and CDR2 FQNEAQ (reference sequence). The CDR3 length is 18 residues. Trimming took off 2 bases at V and 3 bases at J, with 20 bases between the two ends. With regard to this clonotype: Its antigen remains unknown.

This rearrangement joins TRBV7-9 to TRBJ2-1, with a tentative D call TRBD1 (5 bases). The TCR was taken from a girl between 5 and 17 years old with multiple sclerosis. Source material: blood. This chain's CDR3 is CASSLNLDSPNIYNEQFF. CDR3 sequence (DNA): TGTGCCAGCAGCTTAAACCTCGACAGCCCAAATATCTACAATGAGCAGTTCTTC.